This T cell receptor (beta chain) was identified during a study of T cell changes during pregnancy in multiple sclerosis. The method was immunoSEQ multiplex PCR; TCRdb's version includes in-frame clones alone and lacks a portion of them. The profile shows tens of thousands of clones, 91% of them singletons. This CDR3 has 15 amino acids. CDR1 is SGHRS, CDR2 YFSETQ, per germline. V dropped 4 bases and J dropped 4; count of bases not matched to a gene: 4. This specimen consisted of CD4+ T cells from peripheral blood mononuclear cells, obtained in the second trimester of pregnancy. The V and J genes are TRBV5-1 and TRBJ2-5, with 13 bases aligning to TRBD2. The TCR originated in a female donor in good health, enrolled as a control in a pregnancy study. The chain's CDR3 is CASSPRTSGGETQYF. The CDR3 region has the DNA TGCGCCAGCAGCCCCCGGACTAGCGGGGGAGAGACCCAGTACTTC.